The 6 T cell receptor beta chains given below trace back to one sample, sequenced in a study of CD8 T cells in ankylosing spondylitis (dated by TCRdb to about 2017). Library method: 5' RACE. This sample was sequenced with an Illumina HiSeq 2500. TCRdb reprocessing: public reads trimmed at Q25 with fastp, clones called with MiXCR, in-frame beta chains kept. Identical CDR3 protein sequences are pooled into one entry, listed with their most common genes and DNA. This sample is represented by 40,000 to 50,000 distinct CDR3 sequences; less than 3.5% of them were singletons. The top ten hold approximately 4.2% of the sample. The sequencing sample was made of blood, either unsorted or a sorted T cell fraction (not recorded which). The receptor source for this set is a male donor with ankylosing spondylitis or in good health (not recorded which).

There are many counts of this clonotype. J is TRBJ2-7 and V is TRBV9, with D unresolved. Germline CDR1 and CDR2: SGDLS and YYNGEE. The CDR3 runs 14 residues. The V end was cut by 0 bases, the J end by 4 bases, with 11 bases between. The CDR3 spells CASSVGELGYEQYF. The CDR3 DNA reads TGTGCCAGCAGCGTAGGGGAACTCGGGTACGAGCAGTACTTC.

The rearrangement joins TRBV9 to TRBJ2-3; D remains unclear. The CDR3 has 15 amino acids. Trimming pared 0 bases from V and 2 bases from J, leaving 10 bases between. Looked up from germline, CDR1 is SGDLS and CDR2 is YYNGEE. The CDR3 DNA is TGTGCCAGCAGCGTAGGAAACCCCCCCACAGATACGCAGTATTTT. Amino acid sequence: CASSVGNPPTDTQYF.

This clonotype was seen a few times. The gene calls are TRBV9 and TRBJ2-1; D gene unclear. V gave up 0 bases and J gave up 0 bases, with 10 bases separating them. The germline gives CDR1 SGDLS, CDR2 YYNGEE. The CDR3 sequence is 16 residues long. CDR3 region: CASSVAFVDSYNEQFF. As DNA, the CDR3 is TGTGCCAGCAGCGTAGCCTTCGTAGACTCCTACAATGAGCAGTTCTTC.

In its sample, this clonotype was seen many times. J is TRBJ2-3 and V is TRBV9; perhaps TRBD2 as D (6 bases). The CDR3 spans 16 residues. The V gene's germline CDR1 is SGDLS and CDR2 YYNGEE. V lost 0 bases to trimming and J lost 3 bases, with 14 bases between them. In nucleotides, the CDR3 is TGTGCCAGCAGCGTAGGAGGGAACGGGAGAACAGATACGCAGTATTTT. As protein: CASSVGGNGRTDTQYF.

This clonotype was seen at least ten times. The J gene is TRBJ2-7, the V gene TRBV9; perhaps TRBD2 as D (5 bases). Germline values: CDR1 SGDLS, CDR2 YYNGEE. This CDR3 has 15 amino acids. The V end lost 0 bases, the J end lost 2 bases, and 12 bases lay between the germline ends. CDR3 residues: CASSVGGGNTYEQYF. CDR3 coding DNA: TGTGCCAGCAGCGTAGGTGGAGGTAACACCTACGAGCAGTACTTC.

This clonotype was detected ten times or more. V gene TRBV9 combines with J gene TRBJ1-6, with D possibly TRBD1 on 5 matching bases. V was cut by 3 bases and J by 10 bases, with 11 bases left in between. CDR1 SGDLS and CDR2 YYNGEE come from the germline V gene. The CDR3 is 13 amino acids. CDR3 bases: TGTGCCAGCAGCGCGGGGGAACGATCACCCCTCCACTTT. Its translation: CASSAGERSPLHF.